These 7 T cell receptor beta chains were all obtained from the same sample, sequenced in a study of T cell responses to AZD1222 COVID-19 vaccine (dated by TCRdb to the early 2020s). The library was made by the immunoSEQ multiplex PCR assay. In its TCRdb copy, this immuneACCESS table keeps in-frame sequences only and misses some clones. Where compared with another copy, unresolved V genes explain less than half of these, and the others have no known cause. Present in this sample are 95,000 to 110,000 clones, roughly 88% of which were seen just once. 20% to 25% of the sample lies in the top ten. The time point label, as the study defines it: baseline before first vaccination. Sample: peripheral blood, taken on day 0 of AZD1222 vaccination. The receptors stem from an adult in good health.

In this sample, this clone turned up once. This chain connects TRBV25-1 to TRBJ1-2; 7 bases are a match to TRBD1. This CDR3 comprises 14 residues. Per germline, CDR1 MGHDK and CDR2 SYGVNS. V shed 3 bases and J 10 bases; nucleotides not matched to a gene: 11. CDR3 protein: CASSETIWDSYYTF. CDR3 DNA: TGTGCCAGCAGTGAGACTATATGGGACAGCTACTACACCTTC.

The chain uses TRBV18 and TRBJ1-2, with D perhaps TRBD1 (6 bases). Trimming removed 3 bases at V and 7 bases at J, with 18 bases between. The CDR3 is 15 residues long. Germline loops: CDR1 KGHSH, CDR2 LQKENI. CDR3 in DNA: TGTGCCAGCTCACCCGGGACACCCTCGGTGGGTGGCTACACCTTC. Amino acids: CASSPGTPSVGGYTF.

J is TRBJ1-1 and V is TRBV28; no reliable D call. Germline V gives CDR1 MDHEN, CDR2 SYDVKM. V was trimmed by 3 bases and J by 3 bases, leaving 2 bases between them. There are 11 residues in the CDR3. CDR3 bases: TGTGCCAGCAGTTTGTACACTGAAGCTTTCTTT. Amino acids: CASSLYTEAFF.

This sequence joins TRBV18 and TRBJ2-2, with D possibly being TRBD2 (6 bases). CDR1 is KGHSH, CDR2 LQKENI, per germline. V lost 6 bases and J 6 bases, leaving 14 bases between the germline ends. This CDR3 spans 14 amino acids. The CDR3 reads CASSPSARPGELFF. Written as DNA, the CDR3 is TGTGCCAGCTCCCCTAGCGCCCGGCCCGGGGAGCTGTTTTTT.

V is TRBV6-5 and J is TRBJ1-2; tentative D call: TRBD1 (6 bases). V lost 7 bases, J lost 3 bases, and 15 bases lay in between. The germline gives CDR1 MNHEY, CDR2 SVGAGI. The CDR3 is 14 amino acids. CDR3 in amino acids: CASTRGKGHYGYTF. CDR3 in DNA: TGTGCCAGCACCAGGGGCAAGGGGCACTATGGCTACACCTTC.

This sequence joins TRBV4-2 and TRBJ1-1, with D uncertain. The length of the CDR3 is 14 residues. V gave up 7 bases and J gave up 3 bases, with 15 bases separating them. Germline V gene lookup returns CDR1 LGHNA and CDR2 YNFKEQ. CDR3 nucleotide sequence: TGTGCCAGCACCCCTGTAAGGGTGGACACTGAAGCTTTCTTT. This translates into CASTPVRVDTEAFF.

The genes are TRBV3-1 (or the pseudogene TRBV3-2) and TRBJ2-3, with D perhaps matching TRBD1 (5 bases). Deletions cut 4 bases from V and 1 base from J, with 12 bases between. The CDR3 runs to 15 residues. The germline V gene has CDR1 LGHDT and CDR2 YNNKEL (reference sequence). In nucleotides, the CDR3 is TGTGCCAGCAGCCGACAGTCTATGGGCACAGATACGCAGTATTTT. Protein sequence: CASSRQSMGTDTQYF.